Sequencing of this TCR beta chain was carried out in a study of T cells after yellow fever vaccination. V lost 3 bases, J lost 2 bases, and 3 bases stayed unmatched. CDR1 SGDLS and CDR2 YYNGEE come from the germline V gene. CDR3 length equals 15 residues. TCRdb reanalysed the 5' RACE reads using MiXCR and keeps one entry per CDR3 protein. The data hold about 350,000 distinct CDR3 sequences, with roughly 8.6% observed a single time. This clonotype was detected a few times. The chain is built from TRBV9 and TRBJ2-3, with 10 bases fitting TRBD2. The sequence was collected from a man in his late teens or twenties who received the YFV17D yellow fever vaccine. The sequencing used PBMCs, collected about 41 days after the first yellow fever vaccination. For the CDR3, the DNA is TGTGCCAGCAGCGCTAGCGGGGGATACACAGATACGCAGTATTTT. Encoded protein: CASSASGGYTDTQYF.